These 4 T cell receptor beta chains originate from one sample sequenced in a study of cytomegalovirus exposure and HLA in healthy donors. Measured with immunoSEQ multiplex PCR; TCRdb has only the in-frame clones, and not every one. The sample lists 150,000 or so clones; approximately 86% were seen once. Specimen: PBMCs. Receptors were obtained from a man between 18 and 35 years old in good health and CMV-seropositive.

To note about this clone: The germline gene is not matched at one end of the junction; a read error may be the cause. The chain couples TRBV5-1 to TRBJ1-2; TRBD1 agrees at 8 bases. The CDR3 has 13 residues. Germline CDR1 SGHRS, CDR2 YFSETQ. Here the CDR3 DNA reads TGTGCCAGCAGACAGGGGACGCCCTATGGCTACACCTTC. Its translation is CASRQGTPYGYTF.

The J gene is TRBJ1-6, the V gene TRBV5-8, with TRBD1 identical over 7 bases. Trimming removed 0 bases from V and 10 bases from J; junction bases left unmatched: 1. The length of the CDR3 is 13 residues. The V gene's germline CDR1 is SGHTS and CDR2 YDEGEE. Written as DNA, the CDR3 is TGTGCCAGCAGCTTGGGGACAGGATCACCCCTCCACTTT. Its protein is CASSLGTGSPLHF.

The chain is built from TRBV7-8 and TRBJ2-1; 7 bases are a match to TRBD2. The CDR3 covers 15 residues. V lost 1 base to trimming and J lost 7 bases; unmatched junction nucleotides: 7. From germline, CDR1 is SGHVS and CDR2 FQNEAQ. This chain's CDR3 is CASSLGLAERNEQFF. Here the CDR3 DNA reads TGTGCCAGCAGCTTAGGGCTAGCGGAGAGGAATGAGCAGTTCTTC.

The chain uses TRBV2 and TRBJ2-1; 13 nucleotides agree with TRBD2. The germline V gene encodes CDR1 SNHLY and CDR2 FYNNEI. The trim removed 6 bases at V and 10 bases at J, leaving 9 bases unmatched. This CDR3 region has 15 residues. CDR3 protein: CASRATSGGAREQFF. CDR3 DNA: TGTGCCAGCAGGGCCACTAGCGGGGGGGCCAGAGAGCAGTTCTTC.